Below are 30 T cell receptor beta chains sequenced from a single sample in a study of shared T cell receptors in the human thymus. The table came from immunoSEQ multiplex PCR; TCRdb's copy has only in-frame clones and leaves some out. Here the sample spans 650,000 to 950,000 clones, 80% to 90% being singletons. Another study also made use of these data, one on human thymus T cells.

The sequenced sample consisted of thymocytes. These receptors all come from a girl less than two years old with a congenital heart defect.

CDR3 amino acids: CASSLNGQGADSPLHF. The CDR3 DNA reads as TGTGCCAGCAGTTTAAACGGACAGGGGGCTGATTCACCCCTCCACTTT. This chain links TRBV27 with TRBJ1-6; 11 nucleotides align to TRBD1. V lost 2 bases to trimming and J lost 8 bases; unmatched junction nucleotides: 5. The CDR3 covers 16 residues. Germline V lookup: CDR1 MNHEY, CDR2 SMNVEV (reference sequence).

The CDR3 coding sequence is TGTGCCAGCTGGGGGGGGAACGGACAGCCCCAGCATTTT. It is translated as CASWGGNGQPQHF. The chain recombines TRBV6-5 with TRBJ1-5; D is perhaps TRBD1 (5 bases). CDR3 length equals 13 residues. V was pared by 8 bases and J by 7 bases, with 15 bases between. The germline CDR1 and CDR2 sequences are MNHEY and SVGAGI.

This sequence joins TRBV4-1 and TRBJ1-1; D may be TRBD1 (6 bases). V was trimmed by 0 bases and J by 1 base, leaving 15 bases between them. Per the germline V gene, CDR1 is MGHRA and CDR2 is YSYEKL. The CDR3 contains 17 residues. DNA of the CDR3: TGCGCCAGCAGCCAAGAGACGTTTTGGGGGCAGAACACTGAAGCTTTCTTT. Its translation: CASSQETFWGQNTEAFF.

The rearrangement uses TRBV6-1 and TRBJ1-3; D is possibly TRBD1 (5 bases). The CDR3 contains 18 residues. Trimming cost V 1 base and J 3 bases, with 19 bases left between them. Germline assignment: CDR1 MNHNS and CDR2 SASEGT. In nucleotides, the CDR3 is TGTGCCAGCAGTGAAGGTAACGGACGACAGACTCTTGGAAACACCATATATTTT. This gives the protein CASSEGNGRQTLGNTIYF.

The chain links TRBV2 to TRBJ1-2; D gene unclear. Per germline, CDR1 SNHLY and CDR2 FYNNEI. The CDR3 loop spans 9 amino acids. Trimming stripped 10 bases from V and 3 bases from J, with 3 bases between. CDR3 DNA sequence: TGTGCCACGTACTATGGCTACACCTTC. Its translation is CATYYGYTF.

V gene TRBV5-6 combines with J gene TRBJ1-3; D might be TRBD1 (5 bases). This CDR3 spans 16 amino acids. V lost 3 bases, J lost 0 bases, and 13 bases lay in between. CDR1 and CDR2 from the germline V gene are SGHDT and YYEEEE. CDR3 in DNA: TGTGCCAGCAGCTGGGGCAGGAGCTACTCTGGAAACACCATATATTTT. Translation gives CASSWGRSYSGNTIYF.

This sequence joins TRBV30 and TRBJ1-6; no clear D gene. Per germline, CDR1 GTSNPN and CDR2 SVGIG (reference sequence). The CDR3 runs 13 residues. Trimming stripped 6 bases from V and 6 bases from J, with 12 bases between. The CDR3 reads CACLSPSNSPLHF. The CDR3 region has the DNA TGTGCCTGCTTGTCTCCGAGTAATTCACCCCTCCACTTT.

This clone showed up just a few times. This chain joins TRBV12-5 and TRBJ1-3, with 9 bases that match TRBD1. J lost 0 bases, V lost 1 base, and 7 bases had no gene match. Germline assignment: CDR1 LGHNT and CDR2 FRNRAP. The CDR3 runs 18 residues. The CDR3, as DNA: TGTGCTAGTGGTTTGGAGGGGGACAGGGACCCCTCTGGAAACACCATATATTTT. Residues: CASGLEGDRDPSGNTIYF.

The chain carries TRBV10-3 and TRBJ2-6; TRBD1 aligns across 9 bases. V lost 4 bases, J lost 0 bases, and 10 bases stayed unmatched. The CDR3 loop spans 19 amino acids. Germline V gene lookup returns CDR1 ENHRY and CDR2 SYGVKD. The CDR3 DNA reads TGTGCCATCAGTGTGGGACAGGGACCCTACCCCTCTGGGGCCAACGTCCTGACTTTC. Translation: CAISVGQGPYPSGANVLTF.

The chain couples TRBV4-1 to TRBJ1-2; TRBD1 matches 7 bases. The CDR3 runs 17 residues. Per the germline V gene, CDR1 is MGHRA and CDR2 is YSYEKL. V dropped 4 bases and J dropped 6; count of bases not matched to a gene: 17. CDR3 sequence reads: CASSREGSDRAGHGYTF. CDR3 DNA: TGCGCCAGCAGCCGCGAGGGATCCGACAGGGCGGGCCATGGCTACACCTTC.

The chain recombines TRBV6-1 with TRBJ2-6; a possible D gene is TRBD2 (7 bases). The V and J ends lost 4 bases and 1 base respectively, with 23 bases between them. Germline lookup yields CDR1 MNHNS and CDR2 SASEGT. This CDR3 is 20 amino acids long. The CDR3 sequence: CASSGPEIEQGLSGANVLTF. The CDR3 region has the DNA TGTGCCAGCAGTGGGCCCGAAATCGAACAGGGACTATCTGGGGCCAACGTCCTGACTTTC.

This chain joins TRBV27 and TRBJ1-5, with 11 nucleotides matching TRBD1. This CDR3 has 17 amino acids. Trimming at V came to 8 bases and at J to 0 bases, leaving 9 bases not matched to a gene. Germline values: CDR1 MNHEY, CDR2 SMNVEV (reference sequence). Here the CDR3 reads CASARRDRGYSNQPQHF. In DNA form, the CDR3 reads TGTGCCAGCGCCAGACGGGACAGGGGGTATAGCAATCAGCCCCAGCATTTT.

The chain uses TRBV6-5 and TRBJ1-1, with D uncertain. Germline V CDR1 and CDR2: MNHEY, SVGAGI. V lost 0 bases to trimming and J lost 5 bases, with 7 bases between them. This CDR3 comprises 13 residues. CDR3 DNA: TGTGCCAGCAGTTACTCAGACACAACTGAAGCTTTCTTT. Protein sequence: CASSYSDTTEAFF.

This CDR3 is CASSRGGGFTEAFF. CDR3 nucleotide sequence: TGTGCCAGCTCGCGAGGGGGCGGCTTCACTGAAGCTTTCTTT. The chain has TRBV18 and TRBJ1-1; 7 bases are a match to TRBD1. The ends lost 6 bases at V and 4 bases at J; junction bases unmatched: 8. This CDR3 has 14 amino acids. Germline CDR1 KGHSH, CDR2 LQKENI.

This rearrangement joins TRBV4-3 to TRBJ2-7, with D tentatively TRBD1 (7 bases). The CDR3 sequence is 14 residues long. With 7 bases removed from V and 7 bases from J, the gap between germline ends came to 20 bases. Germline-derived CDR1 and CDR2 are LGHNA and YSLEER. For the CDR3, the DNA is TGCGCCAGCACCCCAACGCGGGACAGTAGGGAGCAGTACTTC. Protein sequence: CASTPTRDSREQYF.

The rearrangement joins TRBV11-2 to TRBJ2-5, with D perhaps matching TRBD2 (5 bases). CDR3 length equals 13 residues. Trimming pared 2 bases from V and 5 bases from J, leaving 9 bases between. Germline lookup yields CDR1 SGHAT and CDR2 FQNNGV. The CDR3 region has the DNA TGTGCCAGCAGCTTACGTCGGAGGGAGACCCAGTACTTC. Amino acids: CASSLRRRETQYF.

The CDR3 loop reads CAISESGGEGGYTF. The CDR3 nucleotides read TGTGCCATCAGTGAATCAGGGGGCGAGGGCGGCTACACCTTC. This sequence joins TRBV10-3 and TRBJ1-2, with TRBD1 matching over 8 bases. The V gene's germline CDR1 is ENHRY and CDR2 SYGVKD. CDR3 length: 14 amino acids. Losses at the gene ends were 3 bases for V and 8 bases for J; bases not matched to a gene: 8.

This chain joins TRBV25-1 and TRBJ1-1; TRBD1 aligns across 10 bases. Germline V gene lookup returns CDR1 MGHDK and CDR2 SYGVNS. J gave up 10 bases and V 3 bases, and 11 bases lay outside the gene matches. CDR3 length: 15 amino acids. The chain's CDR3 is CASSDHRDRGFGAFF. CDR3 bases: TGTGCCAGCAGTGATCACCGGGACAGGGGATTTGGAGCTTTCTTT. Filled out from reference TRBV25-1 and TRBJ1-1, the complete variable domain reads EADIYQTPRYLVIGTGKKITLECSQTMGHDKMYWYQQDPGMELHLIHYSYGVNSTEKGDLSSESTVSRIRTEHFPLTLESARPSHTSQYLCASSDHRDRGFGAFFGQGTRLTVV.

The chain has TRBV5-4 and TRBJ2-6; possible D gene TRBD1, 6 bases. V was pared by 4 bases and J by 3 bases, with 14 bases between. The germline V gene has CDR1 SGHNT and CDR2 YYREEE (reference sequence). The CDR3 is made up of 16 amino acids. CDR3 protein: CASSGQQGYGANVLTF. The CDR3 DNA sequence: TGTGCCAGCAGCGGACAACAGGGTTATGGGGCCAACGTCCTGACTTTC.

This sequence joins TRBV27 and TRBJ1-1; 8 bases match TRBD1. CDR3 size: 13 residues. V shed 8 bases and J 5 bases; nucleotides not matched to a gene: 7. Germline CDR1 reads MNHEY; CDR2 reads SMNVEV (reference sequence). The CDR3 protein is CASLDRGGTEAFF. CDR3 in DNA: TGTGCCAGCCTTGACAGGGGCGGAACTGAAGCTTTCTTT.

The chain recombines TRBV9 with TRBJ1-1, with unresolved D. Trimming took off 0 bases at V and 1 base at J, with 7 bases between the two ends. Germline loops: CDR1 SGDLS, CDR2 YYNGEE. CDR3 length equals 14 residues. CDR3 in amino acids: CASSVEQQNTEAFF. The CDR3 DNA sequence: TGTGCCAGCAGCGTAGAACAGCAGAACACTGAAGCTTTCTTT.

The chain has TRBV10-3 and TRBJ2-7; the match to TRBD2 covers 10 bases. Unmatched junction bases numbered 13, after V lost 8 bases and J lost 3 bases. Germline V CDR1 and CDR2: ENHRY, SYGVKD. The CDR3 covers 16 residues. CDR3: CAIGWLAGAFIYEQYF. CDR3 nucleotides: TGTGCCATCGGATGGCTAGCGGGGGCCTTCATCTACGAGCAGTACTTC.

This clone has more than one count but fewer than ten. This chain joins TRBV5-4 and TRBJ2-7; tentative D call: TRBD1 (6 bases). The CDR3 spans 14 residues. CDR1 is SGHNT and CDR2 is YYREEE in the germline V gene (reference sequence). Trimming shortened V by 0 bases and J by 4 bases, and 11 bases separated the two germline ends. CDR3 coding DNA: TGTGCCAGCAGCTTGGGACAGGATCCTTACGAGCAGTACTTC. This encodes CASSLGQDPYEQYF.

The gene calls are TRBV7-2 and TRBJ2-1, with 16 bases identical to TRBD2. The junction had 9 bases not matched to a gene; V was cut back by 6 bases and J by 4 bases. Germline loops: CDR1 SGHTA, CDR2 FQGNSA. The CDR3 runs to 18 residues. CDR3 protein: CASRPGTSGGAGYNEQFF. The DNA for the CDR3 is TGTGCCAGCAGACCCGGGACTAGCGGGGGGGCCGGGTACAATGAGCAGTTCTTC.

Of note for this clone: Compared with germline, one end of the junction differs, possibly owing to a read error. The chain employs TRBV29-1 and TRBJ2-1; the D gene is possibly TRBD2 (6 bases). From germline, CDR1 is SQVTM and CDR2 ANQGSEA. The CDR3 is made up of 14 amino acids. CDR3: CSDRGTHSYNEQLF. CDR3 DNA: TGCAGCGATCGGGGGACCCACTCCTACAATGAGCAGCTCTTC.

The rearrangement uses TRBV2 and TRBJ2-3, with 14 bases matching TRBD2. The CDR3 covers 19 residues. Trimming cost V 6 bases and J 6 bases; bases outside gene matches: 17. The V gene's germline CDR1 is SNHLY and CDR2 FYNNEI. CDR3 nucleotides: TGTGCCAGCAGGGGAGGACTAGCGGGGGGCCCCGCTCGTACTGATACGCAGTATTTT. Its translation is CASRGGLAGGPARTDTQYF.

The CDR3 is CASSSGQLNTEAFF. The CDR3 DNA reads TGTGCCAGCAGTTCGGGACAGCTAAACACTGAAGCTTTCTTT. The rearrangement uses TRBV6-5 and TRBJ1-1; the match to TRBD1 covers 7 bases. V shed 4 bases and J 2 bases; nucleotides not matched to a gene: 4. The CDR3 is 14 amino acids. In germline, CDR1 is MNHEY, CDR2 SVGAGI.

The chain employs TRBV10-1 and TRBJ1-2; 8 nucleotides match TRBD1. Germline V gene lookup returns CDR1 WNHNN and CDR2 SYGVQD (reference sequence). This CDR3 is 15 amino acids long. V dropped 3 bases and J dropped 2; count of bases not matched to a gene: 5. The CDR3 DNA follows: TGCGCCAGCAGTGATGGGACAGGACCCAACTATGGCTACACCTTC. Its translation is CASSDGTGPNYGYTF.

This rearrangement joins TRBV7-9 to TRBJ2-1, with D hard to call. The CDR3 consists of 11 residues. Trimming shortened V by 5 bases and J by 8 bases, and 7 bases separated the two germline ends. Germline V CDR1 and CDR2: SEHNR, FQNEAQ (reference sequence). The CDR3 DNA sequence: TGTGCCAGCAGCCGACTCCATGAGCAGTTCTTC. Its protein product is CASSRLHEQFF.

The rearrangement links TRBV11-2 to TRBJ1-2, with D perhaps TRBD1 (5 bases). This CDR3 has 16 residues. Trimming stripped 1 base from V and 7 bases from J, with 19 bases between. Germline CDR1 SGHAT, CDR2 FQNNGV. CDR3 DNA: TGTGCCAGCAGCTTAGGAGTAGGCCAGGGAGGAAGTGGCTACACCTTC. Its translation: CASSLGVGQGGSGYTF.